Below, 25 T cell receptor beta chains from the same sample are listed, as sequenced in a study of CD8+CD57+ T cells in acquired aplastic anemia. Genomic DNA provided the template from which TCR beta VDJ and CDR3 profiles were obtained. TCRdb used MiXCR to reprocess the reads, holding one entry per CDR3 protein. The repertoire includes 150,000 to 200,000 distinct CDR3 sequences, about 45% of them detected once, and 2.5% to 3% sits in the top ten. CD8+CD57+ cell expansion, shown by flow cytometry, had occurred in the patients selected for sequencing. The specimen was sorted CD4+, CD8+, or CD8+CD57+ T cells (not recorded which) from PBMCs. These receptors were obtained from a human donor with aplastic anemia.

This chain uses TRBV5-1 with TRBJ1-2; no firm D call. The V end lost 4 bases, the J end lost 4 bases, and 11 bases lay between the germline ends. Per germline, CDR1 SGHRS and CDR2 YFSETQ. The CDR3 spans 13 residues. The CDR3 DNA is TGCGCCAGCAGCCCCCAAGCCCTCTATGGCTACACCTTC. Amino acids: CASSPQALYGYTF. Looking up the rest from reference TRBV5-1 and TRBJ1-2 gives the full variable domain: KAGVTQTPRYLIKTRGQQVTLSCSPISGHRSVSWYQQTPGQGLQFLFEYFSETQRNKGNFPGRFSGRQFSNSRSEMNVSTLELGDSALYLCASSPQALYGYTFGSGTRLTVV.

This clonotype was picked up many times. The J gene is TRBJ2-1, the V gene TRBV7-3; TRBD2 matches 11 bases. The CDR3 has 15 amino acids. The V segment lost 3 bases and the J segment 10 bases; nucleotides outside the gene matches: 8. Germline CDR1 SGHTA, CDR2 FQGTGA. The CDR3 is CASSLELAGVGEQFF. The DNA for the CDR3 is TGTGCCAGCAGCTTGGAACTAGCGGGAGTTGGGGAGCAGTTCTTC.

Details on this clonotype: A much more abundant neighbour one base away suggests this may be a read error. This chain joins TRBV6-5 and TRBJ1-2; D remains unclear. There are 15 residues in the CDR3. CDR1 and CDR2 from the germline V gene are MNHEY and SVGAGI. CDR3 loop: CANSFSMQVGYGYTF. Written as DNA, the CDR3 is TGTGCCAACAGTTTCTCTATGCAGGTGGGCTATGGCTACACCTTC.

This clonotype appeared a few times. This chain's CDR3 is CASSEQGTQETQYF. The CDR3, as DNA: TGCGCCAGCAGTGAGCAGGGGACCCAAGAGACCCAGTACTTC. The chain joins TRBV10-1 to TRBJ2-5; D might be TRBD1 (6 bases). The germline V and J ends were trimmed by 2 bases and 1 base, with 8 bases remaining between them. This CDR3 region has 14 residues. Germline assignment: CDR1 WNHNN and CDR2 SYGVQD (reference sequence).

On this clonotype: The CDR3 does not close with the conserved phenylalanine or tryptophan, likely indicating a read error. Because the CDR3's place on the DNA is in doubt, the DNA is left out and the CDR3 is given as listed by TCRdb. J is TRBJ2-7 and V is TRBV19; the table's D call of TRBD1 was not tested on the DNA. The CDR3 is 16 amino acids long, termini counted. CDR1 is LNHDA and CDR2 is SQIVND in the germline V gene (reference sequence). CDR3: CAGSTTGQGAKNERYL.

Notes on this clonotype: Being one base from a much bigger clone, this may be a read error. The J gene is TRBJ2-5, the V gene TRBV12-3 or TRBV12-4, with 7 bases aligning to TRBD2. This CDR3 comprises 14 residues. V dropped 6 bases and J dropped 2; count of bases not matched to a gene: 6. CDR3 protein: CASRGLSEQETQYF. The CDR3 DNA reads as TGTGCCAGCAGGGGACTATCGGAACAAGAGACCCAGTACTTC.

The sample holds a few counts of this clonotype. This rearrangement joins TRBV10-3 to TRBJ2-2; D unclear. CDR1 and CDR2 from the germline V gene are ENHRY and SYGVKD. The CDR3 has 14 amino acids. V was shortened by 4 bases and J by 4 bases, with 10 bases between the two germline ends. CDR3 in amino acids: CAISALDATGELFF. The CDR3 DNA is TGTGCCATCAGTGCGCTGGACGCCACCGGGGAGCTGTTTTTT.

The gene calls are TRBV18 and TRBJ2-7, with D maybe TRBD2 (6 bases). CDR1 and CDR2 (germline): KGHSH, LQKENI. The CDR3 is 13 residues long. Trimming took 4 bases from V and 7 from J, leaving 14 bases between them. The CDR3 loop reads CASSRAGFNEQYF. Here the CDR3 DNA reads TGTGCCAGCTCACGGGCGGGATTCAATGAGCAGTACTTC. Together with reference TRBV18 and TRBJ2-7, the CDR3 gives the full variable domain: NAGVMQNPRHLVRRRGQEARLRCSPMKGHSHVYWYRQLPEEGLKFMVYLQKENIIDESGMPKERFSAEFPKEGPSILRIQQVVRGDSAAYFCASSRAGFNEQYFGPGTRLTVT.

There are a few counts of this clonotype. This chain connects TRBV25-1 to TRBJ2-5; TRBD1 matches at 7 bases. The CDR3 spans 17 residues. Germline V gives CDR1 MGHDK, CDR2 SYGVNS. Germline trimming cut 6 bases from V and 2 bases from J; bases unmatched to any gene: 15. The CDR3 is CASSERPQGLTQETQYF. The CDR3 nucleotides read TGTGCCAGCAGCGAACGTCCACAGGGGCTTACGCAAGAGACCCAGTACTTC.

The J gene is TRBJ2-5, the V gene TRBV7-8, with 9 bases matching TRBD1. Germline CDR1 and CDR2: SGHVS and FQNEAQ. The J segment lost 7 bases and the V segment lost 3 bases, leaving 6 bases of the junction unmatched. The length of the CDR3 is 14 residues. The CDR3 nucleotides are TGTGCCAGCAGCTTCGGACAGGGGTTGGGGACCCAGTACTTC. This gives the protein CASSFGQGLGTQYF. Complete variable domain (other parts from reference TRBV7-8 and TRBJ2-5): GAGVSQSPRYKVAKRGQDVALRCDPISGHVSLFWYQQALGQGPEFLTYFQNEAQLDKSGLPSDRFFAERPEGSVSTLKIQRTQQEDSAVYLCASSFGQGLGTQYFGPGTRLLVL.

The chain couples TRBV4-2 to TRBJ1-2, with D possibly being TRBD1 (5 bases). V was shortened by 0 bases and J by 3 bases, with 8 bases between the two germline ends. This CDR3 has 14 residues. Germline V lookup: CDR1 LGHNA, CDR2 YNFKEQ. The CDR3, as DNA: TGTGCCAGCAGCCAAGATGGGGGGGACTATGGCTACACCTTC. It codes for CASSQDGGDYGYTF.

On this clonotype: A much larger clonotype is one base distant, so this may be a read error. The rearrangement joins TRBV28 to TRBJ1-6; unclear D gene. There are 12 residues in the CDR3. Trimming stripped 0 bases from V and 15 bases from J, with 9 bases between. Germline CDR1 MDHEN, CDR2 SYDVKM. The CDR3 sequence is CASSLWLPDLHF. In DNA, the CDR3 is TGTGCCAGCAGTTTATGGCTACCTGACCTCCACTTT.

The V call is TRBV7-2, the J call TRBJ1-2, with TRBD1 matching 9 bases. Germline loops: CDR1 SGHTA, CDR2 FQGNSA. V lost 5 bases to trimming and J lost 4 bases; unmatched junction nucleotides: 8. The CDR3 length is 15 residues. Here the CDR3 DNA reads TGTGCCAGCAGCGCCCCCCGGACAGGGGTCTATGGCTACACCTTC. This encodes CASSAPRTGVYGYTF. Drawing the rest from reference TRBV7-2 and TRBJ1-2, the complete variable domain is GAGVSQSPSNKVTEKGKDVELRCDPISGHTALYWYRQSLGQGLEFLIYFQGNSAPDKSGLPSDRFSAERTGGSVSTLTIQRTQQEDSAVYLCASSAPRTGVYGYTFGSGTRLTVV.

This chain links TRBV2 with TRBJ2-7; 9 bases match TRBD1. V lost 8 bases and J lost 2; bases outside the gene matches: 4. CDR1 and CDR2 from the germline V gene are SNHLY and FYNNEI. There are 13 residues in the CDR3. The CDR3 DNA is TGTGCCAGCGGCGGGGACAGGGCCTACGAGCAGTACTTC. Its translation is CASGGDRAYEQYF.

This clonotype has a count of ten or more. The V and J genes are TRBV2 and TRBJ2-6, with D unresolved. V lost 8 bases and J lost 4, with 6 bases in between. CDR1 is SNHLY and CDR2 is FYNNEI in the germline V gene. The length of the CDR3 is 12 residues. CDR3 sequence reads: CASGRGANVLTF. DNA of the CDR3: TGTGCCAGCGGTAGGGGGGCCAACGTCCTGACTTTC. Full variable domain (remainder filled in from reference TRBV2 and TRBJ2-6): EPEVTQTPSHQVTQMGQEVILRCVPISNHLYFYWYRQILGQKVEFLVSFYNNEISEKSEIFDDQFSVERPDGSNFTLKIRSTKLEDSAMYFCASGRGANVLTFGAGSRLTVL.

The chain combines TRBV28 with TRBJ1-2; 8 bases are shared with TRBD1. Germline V lookup: CDR1 MDHEN, CDR2 SYDVKM. The CDR3 spans 14 residues. J lost 7 bases, V lost 5 bases, and 9 bases had no gene match. The CDR3 DNA reads as TGTGCCAGCAGTCCTCAGGGGGCTCGAGGTGGCTACACCTTC. Translation gives CASSPQGARGGYTF.

This clonotype was detected a few times. This chain connects TRBV19 to TRBJ2-7; 8 positions match TRBD2. Unmatched junction bases numbered 9, after V lost 8 bases and J lost 3 bases. CDR1 and CDR2 from the germline V gene are LNHDA and SQIVND (reference sequence). The CDR3 is 14 amino acids. The CDR3 nucleotides read TGTGCCAGTTCTCCTAGCGGGCGATACTACGAGCAGTACTTC. This translates into CASSPSGRYYEQYF. Complete variable domain (other parts from reference TRBV19 and TRBJ2-7): DGGITQSPKYLFRKEGQNVTLSCEQNLNHDAMYWYRQDPGQGLRLIYYSQIVNDFQKGDIAEGYSVSREKKESFPLTVTSAQKNPTAFYLCASSPSGRYYEQYFGPGTRLTVT.

This clonotype occurred many times. V and J are TRBV5-1 and TRBJ1-2, with a possible D match to TRBD1 (5 bases). This CDR3 is 17 amino acids long. In germline, CDR1 is SGHRS, CDR2 YFSETQ. Trimming shortened V by 2 bases and J by 0 bases, and 17 bases separated the two germline ends. The CDR3 spells CASSLTGLDLTNYGYTF. The DNA of the CDR3 is TGCGCCAGCAGCTTAACGGGGCTAGACCTGACTAACTATGGCTACACCTTC.

This clonotype has just one count. This chain links TRBV6-1 with TRBJ1-2, with D unclear. This CDR3 spans 13 amino acids. Germline V gene lookup returns CDR1 MNHNS and CDR2 SASEGT. Trimming took off 5 bases at V and 6 bases at J, with 13 bases between the two ends. The CDR3 sequence is CASSPTDADGYTF. The CDR3 DNA reads as TGTGCCAGCAGTCCTACAGATGCTGATGGCTACACCTTC.

The chain combines TRBV6-2 or TRBV6-3 with TRBJ1-1; D uncertain. Germline V gene data show CDR1 as MNHEY and CDR2 as SVGEGT. Between the trimmed V and J ends, which lost 5 bases and 1 base, there was a span of 5 bases. The CDR3 consists of 12 residues. CDR3 sequence reads: CASSTRNTEAFF. The CDR3 DNA follows: TGTGCCAGCAGTACCAGGAACACTGAAGCTTTCTTT.

V gene TRBV10-3 combines with J gene TRBJ1-6; 7 bases are shared with TRBD1. Germline values: CDR1 ENHRY, CDR2 SYGVKD. This CDR3 contains 15 residues. Germline trimming cut 11 bases from V and 2 bases from J; bases unmatched to any gene: 9. The CDR3 DNA sequence: TGTGCCGCTTGCGAGGGGGCGGCCTATAATTCACCCCTCCACTTT. Protein sequence: CAACEGAAYNSPLHF.

The chain employs TRBV28 and TRBJ1-1; no clear D. Between the trimmed V and J ends, which lost 6 bases and 6 bases, there was a span of 20 bases. CDR3 length equals 15 residues. CDR1 and CDR2 (germline): MDHEN, SYDVKM. For the CDR3, the DNA is TGTGCCAGCAGCACCGGACGGAGGGATTATTCTGAAGCTTTCTTT. Its protein is CASSTGRRDYSEAFF.

Ten or more counts support this clonotype. J is TRBJ2-1 and V is TRBV12-5, with D maybe TRBD1 (6 bases). The CDR3 sequence is 15 residues long. Per the germline V gene, CDR1 is LGHNT and CDR2 is FRNRAP. The V and J ends lost 1 base and 16 bases respectively, with 23 bases between them. CDR3 in amino acids: CASGLETWGPVHVFF. CDR3 coding DNA: TGTGCTAGTGGTTTGGAAACATGGGGGCCAGTCCATGTTTTCTTC.

The CDR3 DNA is TGTGCCAGCAGCGTAGTCGGCAGGGGCTACGAGCAGTACTTC. Its protein is CASSVVGRGYEQYF. V is TRBV9 and J is TRBJ2-7; possible D gene TRBD1, 6 bases. The CDR3 length is 14 residues. The germline V gene has CDR1 SGDLS and CDR2 YYNGEE. The V and J ends lost 0 bases and 3 bases respectively, with 10 bases between them.

This rearrangement joins TRBV4-1 to TRBJ2-3; D unclear. The germline CDR1 and CDR2 sequences are MGHRA and YSYEKL. V was clipped by 4 bases and J by 2 bases, with 4 bases between them. The CDR3 has 12 amino acids. This CDR3 reads CASSLNTDTQYF. The CDR3 nucleotides are TGCGCCAGCAGCCTTAACACAGATACGCAGTATTTT.